Listed here are 15 T cell receptor beta chains from one sample, sequenced in a study of vaccination and CD4 T cells after COVID-19. Sequenced with the Oncomine TCR Beta short-read assay was DNA taken from cultured CD4+ T cells. TCRdb used MiXCR to reprocess the PCR reads, holding one entry per CDR3 protein. This table has some 18,000 distinct CDR3 sequences, more than 50% appearing once. Sample treatment: approximately 10-day PBMC culture with coronavirus spike peptide pools or control peptides (ViraFEST assay). These receptors have no identified antigens. Sequenced sample: CD4+ T cells from blood, cultured in vitro. These receptors came from a human donor who had recovered from COVID-19.

The J gene is TRBJ1-1, the V gene TRBV20-1; TRBD1 aligns across 7 bases. The CDR3 loop spans 13 amino acids. Germline CDR1 and CDR2: DFQATT and SNEGSKA (reference sequence). The trim removed 0 bases at V and 4 bases at J, leaving 2 bases unmatched. DNA of the CDR3: TGCAGTGCTAGAGAGACAGGGCCCACTGAAGCTTTCTTT. Translation gives CSARETGPTEAFF.

The chain uses TRBV27 and TRBJ1-5; TRBD1 is a possible D gene (5 bases). The V end lost 1 base, the J end lost 9 bases, and 16 bases lay between the germline ends. The CDR3 runs to 15 residues. CDR1 is MNHEY, CDR2 SMNVEV, per germline (reference sequence). The CDR3 loop reads CASSLLGDGAGPQHF. CDR3 DNA: TGTGCCAGCAGTTTATTAGGGGACGGCGCAGGGCCCCAGCATTTT.

The chain combines TRBV20-1 with TRBJ1-1; no reliable D call. The CDR3 length is 12 residues. Germline CDR1 and CDR2: DFQATT and SNEGSKA (reference sequence). Trimming shortened V by 0 bases and J by 4 bases, and 6 bases separated the two germline ends. The CDR3 protein is CSAREPGTEAFF. The CDR3 DNA reads TGCAGTGCTAGAGAACCGGGCACTGAAGCTTTCTTT.

This clonotype showed up just once. This sequence joins TRBV7-2 and TRBJ2-1, with 8 bases fitting TRBD2. The CDR3 spans 17 residues. Germline loops: CDR1 SGHTA, CDR2 FQGNSA. V gave up 2 bases and J gave up 6 bases; unmatched junction bases: 12. CDR3 amino acids: CASSLRTSGGIFNEQFF. In DNA, the CDR3 is TGTGCCAGCAGCTTAAGAACTAGCGGTGGGATTTTCAATGAGCAGTTCTTC.

The CDR3 reads CASSQQQGWDTEAFF. CDR3 bases: TGTGCCAGCAGCCAACAACAGGGGTGGGACACTGAAGCTTTCTTT. This chain links TRBV7-2 with TRBJ1-1; 7 bases are a match to TRBD1. CDR1 SGHTA and CDR2 FQGNSA come from the germline V gene. V lost 5 bases to trimming and J lost 3 bases; unmatched junction nucleotides: 9. This CDR3 is 15 amino acids long.

The rearrangement joins TRBV10-3 to TRBJ1-2, with D possibly being TRBD1 (5 bases). Per germline, CDR1 ENHRY and CDR2 SYGVKD. The V gene lost 3 bases and the J gene lost 0 bases, with 20 bases spanning the gap. The CDR3 spans 18 residues. CDR3 nucleotide sequence: TGTGCCATCAGTGAACAGAGGACCGGGACCCAAGCTAACTATGGCTACACCTTC. Amino acid sequence: CAISEQRTGTQANYGYTF.

This clonotype was detected a few times. The CDR3 nucleotides read TGTGCCAGCAGTTACGGGGGGGGAGATCAGCCCCAGCATTTT. Translating gives CASSYGGGDQPQHF. V gene TRBV6-2 or TRBV6-3 combines with J gene TRBJ1-5, with D perhaps TRBD1 (5 bases). This CDR3 has 14 amino acids. V dropped 2 bases and J dropped 5 bases, with 10 bases sitting between them. CDR1 and CDR2 (germline): MNHEY, SVGEGT.

V and J are TRBV6-1 and TRBJ2-2; TRBD2 might be the D (6 bases). V dropped 2 bases and J dropped 0 bases, with 7 bases sitting between them. Germline values: CDR1 MNHNS, CDR2 SASEGT. The CDR3 extends over 15 amino acids. The CDR3 DNA sequence: TGTGCCAGCAGTGAACGGGGGACGAACACCGGGGAGCTGTTTTTT. It translates to CASSERGTNTGELFF.

The V gene is TRBV5-4, the J gene TRBJ2-3; the D is unclear. CDR3 length: 13 residues. The germline V and J ends were trimmed by 3 bases and 5 bases, with 10 bases remaining between them. The germline V gene has CDR1 SGHNT and CDR2 YYREEE (reference sequence). The CDR3 protein is CASSSGPRDTQYF. CDR3 in DNA: TGTGCCAGCAGCTCCGGACCACGAGATACGCAGTATTTT.

The chain combines TRBV7-9 with TRBJ1-1; D possibly corresponds to TRBD1 (6 bases). The length of the CDR3 is 14 residues. Germline CDR1 SEHNR, CDR2 FQNEAQ (reference sequence). V lost 5 bases and J lost 1, with 11 bases in between. The CDR3 spells CASSLQGWNTEAFF. CDR3 DNA sequence: TGTGCCAGCAGCCTACAGGGTTGGAACACTGAAGCTTTCTTT. Full variable domain (outside the CDR3, taken from reference TRBV7-9 and TRBJ1-1): DTGVSQNPRHKITKRGQNVTFRCDPISEHNRLYWYRQTLGQGPEFLTYFQNEAQLEKSRLLSDRFSAERPKGSFSTLEIQRTEQGDSAMYLCASSLQGWNTEAFFGQGTRLTVV.

This clonotype was detected a few times. The chain combines TRBV12-3 or TRBV12-4 with TRBJ1-6, with 7 bases aligning to TRBD1. V lost 7 bases, J lost 11 bases, and 11 bases stayed unmatched. This CDR3 comprises 14 residues. CDR3 coding DNA: TGTGCCAGCACCAAGGGGCAGGGGGTAACACCCCTCCACTTT. It translates to CASTKGQGVTPLHF.

The chain uses TRBV20-1 and TRBJ2-5, with 8 bases identical to TRBD2. The germline gives CDR1 DFQATT, CDR2 SNEGSKA (reference sequence). This CDR3 is built from 15 residues. The V segment lost 5 bases and the J segment 1 base; nucleotides outside the gene matches: 9. The chain's CDR3 is CSAYWASGSQETQYF. The CDR3 bases are TGCAGTGCTTACTGGGCTAGCGGGTCCCAAGAGACCCAGTACTTC.

The V and J genes are TRBV20-1 and TRBJ2-3; 14 bases agree with TRBD2. With V trimmed by 6 bases and J by 3 bases, 5 bases remained unmatched. CDR3 length equals 15 residues. Germline V CDR1 and CDR2: DFQATT, SNEGSKA (reference sequence). The CDR3 region has the DNA TGCAGTGCAGACGGACTAGCGGGGGGAACAGATACGCAGTATTTT. This translates into CSADGLAGGTDTQYF.

The chain is built from TRBV19 and TRBJ2-2, with D possibly being TRBD1 (7 bases). The germline V gene encodes CDR1 LNHDA and CDR2 SQIVND (reference sequence). Trimming left V 11 bases short and J 2 bases short, with 15 bases between. This CDR3 spans 14 amino acids. CDR3 bases: TGTGCCTCAGGGGGGACAATTAACACCGGGGAGCTGTTTTTT. This codes for CASGGTINTGELFF.

By share, this clonotype ranks as medium-sized. The V call is TRBV27, the J call TRBJ2-2; no firm D call. Trimming stripped 3 bases from V and 4 bases from J, with 15 bases between. Germline CDR1 is MNHEY and CDR2 is SMNVEV (reference sequence). The CDR3 runs to 16 residues. The CDR3 nucleotides are TGTGCCAGCAGTTTGATCGGTCTTACGACCACCGGGGAGCTGTTTTTT. Translated, it gives CASSLIGLTTTGELFF.